This note documents a single T cell receptor (beta chain) sequence. This sample stems from a study of blood T cell repertoires in COVID-19. Across the study: In each case, the material was cDNA or gDNA derived from T cells, B-cell-depleted T cells, or PBMCs.

CDR3 length: 17 amino acids. Germline assignment: CDR1 SGHKS and CDR2 YYEKEE (reference sequence). V was clipped by 2 bases and J by 0 bases; unmatched bases: 10. Patients from Seattle were sampled longitudinally, starting during active infection. Study processing details: Amplified reference gene primers provided the basis for estimating nucleated cell counts. Libraries were prepared by immunoSEQ multiplex PCR; TCRdb keeps only in-frame clonotypes and omits some of them. Clonal size and the V and J genes are those of that table, whereas D and trimming came from the DNA. Here the sample spans just over 250,000 clones, more than 90% being singletons.

The TCR sequence derives from a person aged 18 to 30 with COVID-19, enrolled during active disease. The V gene is TRBV5-5, the J gene TRBJ1-1; 7 nucleotides agree with TRBD1. The sequenced sample was peripheral blood. The CDR3 protein is CASSFSPTGTLNTEAFF. CDR3 nucleotide sequence: TGTGCCAGCAGCTTCTCCCCGACAGGGACCCTGAACACTGAAGCTTTCTTT.